The 21 T cell receptor beta chains reported below all come from one sample, sequenced in a study of T cells in Graves' hyperthyroidism and ophthalmopathy. From RNA transcripts, TCR beta CDR3 regions were amplified. The HTBI set primed first-round TCR CDR3 RT-PCR. Each CDR3 protein gets one entry after TCRdb re-called the multiplex PCR reads with MiXCR. The sample includes approximately 640,000 distinct CDR3 sequences, under 20% of them seen just once. Sequencing input: blood. The receptors originated from a woman younger than 45 with Graves' hyperthyroidism.

This clonotype was detected ten times or more. The chain recombines TRBV5-8 with TRBJ2-1, with 13 bases matching TRBD2. The CDR3 has 16 residues. Germline values: CDR1 SGHTS, CDR2 YDEGEE. Losses at the gene ends were 4 bases for V and 7 bases for J; bases not matched to a gene: 8. The CDR3 DNA is TGTGCCAGCAGCACCACTAGCGGGAGGGCCAATAATGAGCAGTTCTTC. Translating gives CASSTTSGRANNEQFF.

This clonotype was recorded many times. This chain uses TRBV12-3 or TRBV12-4 with TRBJ1-6, with 8 bases lining up with TRBD1. V trimming: 4 bases; J trimming: 4 bases; junction bases outside the gene matches: 6. The CDR3 is 16 amino acids. CDR3: CASSSTGGSYNSPLHF. CDR3 nucleotide sequence: TGTGCCAGCAGTTCCACAGGGGGTAGTTATAATTCACCCCTCCACTTT.

This clonotype was counted only a few times. The chain links TRBV27 to TRBJ1-4, with D possibly matching TRBD1 (6 bases). Trimming took 3 bases from V and 7 from J, leaving 12 bases between them. The CDR3 totals 14 residues. Germline lookup yields CDR1 MNHEY and CDR2 SMNVEV (reference sequence). The chain's CDR3 is CASSFGRGGEKLFF. CDR3 coding DNA: TGTGCCAGCAGTTTCGGGAGAGGGGGTGAAAAACTGTTTTTT.

This chain uses TRBV4-1 with TRBJ2-1; no clear D. The CDR3 sequence is 16 residues long. The V gene lost 5 bases and the J gene lost 0 bases, with 14 bases spanning the gap. Germline values: CDR1 MGHRA, CDR2 YSYEKL. The CDR3 DNA reads as TGCGCCAGCAGCTCCCCGAGTAAAAGCTCCTACAATGAGCAGTTCTTC. Its protein product is CASSSPSKSSYNEQFF.

The table lists this clonotype with many counts. The chain combines TRBV12-3 or TRBV12-4 with TRBJ2-2; D remains unclear. The V end was cut by 7 bases, the J end by 4 bases, with 16 bases between. The CDR3 loop spans 15 amino acids. The CDR3 loop reads CASNLRAPITGELFF. CDR3 in DNA: TGTGCCAGCAACCTCCGGGCCCCCATCACCGGGGAGCTGTTTTTT.

This clonotype has ten or more counts. V gene TRBV28 combines with J gene TRBJ2-7, with 8 nucleotides matching TRBD2. This CDR3 spans 14 amino acids. From germline, CDR1 is MDHEN and CDR2 SYDVKM. The V gene end was trimmed by 8 bases and the J gene end by 3 bases; junction bases not matched to a gene: 9. The CDR3 region has the DNA TGTGCCAGCTCAATGCAGCGGGAGAGCTACGAGCAGTACTTC. It yields the protein CASSMQRESYEQYF.

This clonotype was seen at least ten times. The V gene is TRBV28, the J gene TRBJ1-1; no definite D call. Germline V CDR1 and CDR2: MDHEN, SYDVKM. The CDR3 extends over 15 amino acids. Trimming pared 4 bases from V and 5 bases from J, leaving 17 bases between. CDR3 protein: CASSSILVKGTEAFF. The DNA for the CDR3 is TGTGCCAGCAGTTCCATATTGGTTAAGGGAACTGAAGCTTTCTTT.

This chain links TRBV11-2 with TRBJ1-3, with D unresolved. The germline V and J ends were trimmed by 1 base and 0 bases, with 10 bases remaining between them. The germline V gene has CDR1 SGHAT and CDR2 FQNNGV. This CDR3 spans 16 amino acids. The chain's CDR3 is CASSLGYGASGNTIYF. In nucleotides, the CDR3 is TGTGCCAGCAGCTTAGGATACGGAGCCTCTGGAAACACCATATATTTT.

V is TRBV12-3 or TRBV12-4 and J is TRBJ2-1; the D gene is possibly TRBD1 (6 bases). The CDR3 is 12 amino acids. Trimming shortened V by 7 bases and J by 8 bases, and 12 bases separated the two germline ends. The CDR3 region is CASTIGGHEQFF. DNA for the CDR3: TGTGCCAGCACCATAGGGGGTCATGAGCAGTTCTTC.

This clonotype was detected many times. The rearrangement joins TRBV6-5 to TRBJ2-3; either TRBD1 or TRBD2 may fit D (5 bases each). The CDR3 length is 16 residues. Trimming pared 0 bases from V and 5 bases from J, leaving 15 bases between. Germline V gene sequence: CDR1 MNHEY, CDR2 SVGAGI. The CDR3, as DNA: TGTGCCAGCAGTTACTCGGGACGGTGGTATAGAGATACGCAGTATTTT. Its protein product is CASSYSGRWYRDTQYF.

There are many counts of this clonotype. The chain couples TRBV20-1 to TRBJ2-7; 7 positions match TRBD1. The CDR3 consists of 14 residues. Per germline, CDR1 DFQATT and CDR2 SNEGSKA (reference sequence). V trimming: 3 bases; J trimming: 5 bases; junction bases outside the gene matches: 10. This CDR3 is CSASTSGQIDEQYF. The CDR3 DNA reads TGCAGTGCTAGTACCTCGGGACAGATTGACGAGCAGTACTTC.

The chain uses TRBV9 and TRBJ1-4, with 7 nucleotides matching TRBD1. The CDR3 is 14 residues long. Germline lookup yields CDR1 SGDLS and CDR2 YYNGEE. With 0 bases clipped from V and 8 bases from J, the junction kept 4 bases outside the gene matches. CDR3 sequence (DNA): TGTGCCAGCAGCGTAGAAGGGGGCGGCGAAAAACTGTTTTTT. It encodes CASSVEGGGEKLFF.

This clonotype has a count of ten or more. V is TRBV18 and J is TRBJ2-3, with D maybe TRBD1 (6 bases). Germline CDR1 reads KGHSH; CDR2 reads LQKENI. This CDR3 region has 15 residues. V dropped 5 bases and J dropped 3 bases, with 15 bases sitting between them. As DNA, the CDR3 is TGTGCCAGCTCATCCCCATCGCAGGGGACAGATACGCAGTATTTT. It yields the protein CASSSPSQGTDTQYF.

This chain uses TRBV7-3 with TRBJ1-1, with TRBD1 identical over 9 bases. J was trimmed by 8 bases and V by 5 bases; bases with no gene match: 15. Looked up from germline, CDR1 is SGHTA and CDR2 is FQGTGA. The CDR3 totals 16 residues. CDR3 in amino acids: CASSVRDRAPLGEAFF. The CDR3 DNA sequence: TGTGCCAGCAGCGTCCGGGACAGGGCACCTCTCGGCGAAGCTTTCTTT.

This chain links TRBV19 with TRBJ2-4, with a possible D match to TRBD2 (6 bases). Germline V gene lookup returns CDR1 LNHDA and CDR2 SQIVND (reference sequence). The CDR3 is made up of 16 amino acids. Trimming cost V 3 bases and J 4 bases, with 16 bases left between them. CDR3 sequence reads: CASSIRRGGEKNIQYF. The CDR3 DNA reads TGTGCCAGTAGTATCCGGAGGGGCGGGGAAAAAAACATTCAGTACTTC.

This clonotype was seen only a few times. This chain connects TRBV7-9 to TRBJ2-5; possible D gene TRBD1, 6 bases. The length of the CDR3 is 16 residues. CDR1 is SEHNR and CDR2 is FQNEAQ in the germline V gene (reference sequence). With 2 bases removed from V and 3 bases from J, the gap between germline ends came to 16 bases. The CDR3, as DNA: TGTGCCAGCAGCTTATTTCACGGGACACAAAAAGAGACCCAGTACTTC. Its translation is CASSLFHGTQKETQYF.

This clonotype occurred many times. This chain uses TRBV5-1 with TRBJ1-5, with TRBD1 identical over 7 bases. CDR1 is SGHRS, CDR2 YFSETQ, per germline. The CDR3 is 17 amino acids. With 3 bases clipped from V and 0 bases from J, the junction kept 9 bases outside the gene matches. The CDR3 DNA sequence: TGCGCCAGCAGCTACGACCCAACAGGGGATAGCAATCAGCCCCAGCATTTT. Amino acid sequence: CASSYDPTGDSNQPQHF.

With respect to this clonotype: Its ends do not fully match the called genes, so a read error is possible. The V gene is TRBV20-1, the J gene TRBJ2-7; weak D call: TRBD2 (5 bases). Per the germline V gene, CDR1 is DFQATT and CDR2 is SNEGSKA (reference sequence). The CDR3 length is 11 residues. CDR3 bases: TGCAGTGCTAGTCTCGACTACGGGCAGTACTTC. Protein product: CSASLDYGQYF.

J is TRBJ1-2 and V is TRBV28; D is uncertain. In germline, CDR1 is MDHEN, CDR2 SYDVKM. The CDR3 length is 13 residues. V was shortened by 8 bases and J by 4 bases, with 14 bases between the two germline ends. The chain's CDR3 is CASGTLYIYGYTF. In DNA form, the CDR3 reads TGTGCCAGCGGAACCTTATATATCTATGGCTACACCTTC.

Only a few counts were recorded for this clonotype. Just one base apart from a much larger clone, this may be a read error. The chain employs TRBV6-2 or TRBV6-3 and TRBJ1-5; D gene unclear. The CDR3 is 13 amino acids. Germline assignment: CDR1 MNHEY and CDR2 SVGEGT. Trimming left V 6 bases short and J 0 bases short, with 6 bases between. The CDR3 here is CASSNYSNQPQHF. As DNA, the CDR3 is TGTGCCAGCAGCAATTATAGCAATCAGCCCCAGCATTTT.

This clonotype was observed many times. CDR3 sequence: CASREGARDTQYF. DNA of the CDR3: TGTGCCAGCAGAGAGGGGGCTCGAGATACGCAGTATTTT. V is TRBV12-3 or TRBV12-4 and J is TRBJ2-3; 7 nucleotides agree with TRBD1. The trim removed 6 bases at V and 5 bases at J, leaving 5 bases unmatched. The CDR3 is 13 residues long.